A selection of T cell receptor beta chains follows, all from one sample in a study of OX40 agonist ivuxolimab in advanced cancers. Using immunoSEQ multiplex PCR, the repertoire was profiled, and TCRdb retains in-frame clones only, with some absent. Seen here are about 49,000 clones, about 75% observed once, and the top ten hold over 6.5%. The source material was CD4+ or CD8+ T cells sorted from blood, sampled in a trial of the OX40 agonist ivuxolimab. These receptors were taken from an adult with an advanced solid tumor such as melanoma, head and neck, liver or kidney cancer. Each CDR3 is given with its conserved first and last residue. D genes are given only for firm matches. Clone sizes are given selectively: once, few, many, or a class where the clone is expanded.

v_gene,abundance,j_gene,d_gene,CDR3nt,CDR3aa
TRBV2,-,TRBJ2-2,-,TGTGCCAGCAGTGGGGGGACCAACACCGGGGAGCTGTTTTTT,CASSGGTNTGELFF
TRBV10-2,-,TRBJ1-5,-,TGCGCCAGCAGTGAAATAGAGTTTCAGCCCCAGCATTTT,CASSEIEFQPQHF
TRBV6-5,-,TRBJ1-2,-,TGTGCCAGCGGAGGGCATACTAACTATGGCTACACCTTC,CASGGHTNYGYTF
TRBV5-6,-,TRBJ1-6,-,TGTGCCAGCAGCCGCGACGAGGGATGGGAGGCTGATTCACCCCTCCACTTT,CASSRDEGWEADSPLHF
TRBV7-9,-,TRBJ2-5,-,TGTGCCAGCAGCCGGGACCAGGGACAAGAGACCCAGTACTTC,CASSRDQGQETQYF
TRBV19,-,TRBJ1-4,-,TGTGCCAGTAGAAGCCCGTGGGCCAATAATGAAAAACTGTTTTTT,CASRSPWANNEKLFF
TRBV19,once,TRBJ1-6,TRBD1,TGTGCCAGTAGTATCGGACAGGGGAGCTCCTATAATTCACCCCTCCACTTT,CASSIGQGSSYNSPLHF
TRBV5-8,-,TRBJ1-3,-,TGTGCCAGCAGCCGGGCGCAGCAGGGAAACACCATATATTTT,CASSRAQQGNTIYF
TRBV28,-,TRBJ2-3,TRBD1,TGTGCCAGCAGTTTCTTTGTCTCAGGGGGAGCGGATACGCAGTATTTT,CASSFFVSGGADTQYF
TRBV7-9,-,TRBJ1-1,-,TGTGCCAGCAGCTTAGTGGAGGGCACTGAAGCTTTCTTT,CASSLVEGTEAFF
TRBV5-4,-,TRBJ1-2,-,TGTGCCAGCAGCGCAACAGGGACCACGAACTATGGCTACACCTTC,CASSATGTTNYGYTF
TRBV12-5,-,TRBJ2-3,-,TGTGCTAGTGGTTTTAGCACAGATACGCAGTATTTT,CASGFSTDTQYF
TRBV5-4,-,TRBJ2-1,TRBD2,TGTGCCAGCAGCTTGGATCTTATGGGGGTAGCGGGAACTGAGCAGTTCTTC,CASSLDLMGVAGTEQFF
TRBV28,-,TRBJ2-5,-,TGTGCCAGCAGTTTATACGGGGAGACCCAGTACTTC,CASSLYGETQYF
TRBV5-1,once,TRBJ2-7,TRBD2,TGCGCCAGCAGCTCCACGACTAGCGGAGCCTACGAGCAGTACTTC,CASSSTTSGAYEQYF
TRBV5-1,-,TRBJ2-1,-,TGCGCCAGCAGCTTGGGACTCGGCGCCAACAATGAGCAGTTCTTC,CASSLGLGANNEQFF
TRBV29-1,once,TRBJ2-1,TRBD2,TGCAGCGTTGTCGGCGGGAGGGCCGTCGATGAGCAGTTCTTC,CSVVGGRAVDEQFF